The 8 T cell receptor beta chains below come from one sample, sequenced in a study of cytomegalovirus exposure and HLA in healthy donors. The PCR had 60 Vbeta and 13 Jbeta primers. TCRdb keeps only in-frame clones here, not all; method: immunoSEQ multiplex PCR. The table lists roughly 77,000 clones, around 10% of them singletons. The specimen was PBMCs. The receptors shown here come from a man aged 55 to 70 in good health and CMV-seropositive.

The rearrangement joins TRBV7-2 to TRBJ1-1; D is perhaps TRBD1 (5 bases). CDR1 and CDR2 from the germline V gene are SGHTA and FQGNSA. The CDR3 loop spans 15 amino acids. V lost 0 bases and J lost 0, with 8 bases in between. The CDR3, as DNA: TGTGCCAGCAGCTTAGCGGGGGGTCTGAACACTGAAGCTTTCTTT. This translates into CASSLAGGLNTEAFF. The complete variable domain, with remaining parts taken from reference TRBV7-2 and TRBJ1-1, reads GAGVSQSPSNKVTEKGKDVELRCDPISGHTALYWYRQSLGQGLEFLIYFQGNSAPDKSGLPSDRFSAERTGGSVSTLTIQRTQQEDSAVYLCASSLAGGLNTEAFFGQGTRLTVV.

The chain's CDR3 is CASSPSRTSSSDTQYF. CDR3 nucleotides: TGCGCCAGCAGCCCCTCCCGGACTAGTTCTTCAGATACGCAGTATTTT. The J gene is TRBJ2-3, the V gene TRBV4-1, with 7 bases fitting TRBD2. This CDR3 region has 16 residues. The V gene's germline CDR1 is MGHRA and CDR2 YSYEKL. V lost 4 bases, J lost 4 bases, and 11 bases stayed unmatched.

This clone came up a few times. The chain joins TRBV6-1 to TRBJ1-5, with TRBD1 matching 12 bases. CDR1 and CDR2 from the germline V gene are MNHNS and SASEGT. There are 15 residues in the CDR3. Germline trimming cut 6 bases from V and 6 bases from J; bases unmatched to any gene: 6. The CDR3 loop is CASSVGQGAFQPQHF. In DNA form, the CDR3 reads TGTGCCAGCAGCGTGGGACAGGGGGCGTTTCAGCCCCAGCATTTT.

The rearrangement uses TRBV2 and TRBJ2-3; the match to TRBD2 covers 7 bases. The germline V gene has CDR1 SNHLY and CDR2 FYNNEI. V shed 10 bases and J 5 bases; nucleotides not matched to a gene: 12. The CDR3 totals 14 residues. The CDR3: CAITMRESRDTQYF. Written as DNA, the CDR3 is TGTGCCATCACGATGCGGGAGTCAAGAGATACGCAGTATTTT.

This clone was counted a few times. V and J are TRBV19 and TRBJ1-5; 9 bases are a match to TRBD1. The CDR3 has 14 amino acids. Germline assignment: CDR1 LNHDA and CDR2 SQIVND (reference sequence). J gave up 5 bases and V 4 bases, and 3 bases lay outside the gene matches. CDR3 residues: CASSKQGADQPQHF. The CDR3, as DNA: TGTGCCAGTAGTAAACAGGGGGCTGATCAGCCCCAGCATTTT.

For the CDR3, the DNA is TGTGCCAGCAGTCTGGGCGGCTACACCTTC. The encoded protein is CASSLGGYTF. The chain couples TRBV28 to TRBJ1-2, with D unresolved. The CDR3 sequence is 10 residues long. Deletions cut 5 bases from V and 8 bases from J, with 6 bases between. Germline V CDR1 and CDR2: MDHEN, SYDVKM.

The chain recombines TRBV20-1 with TRBJ1-1; D ambiguous. This CDR3 contains 11 residues. CDR1 DFQATT and CDR2 SNEGSKA come from the germline V gene (reference sequence). The V gene lost 5 bases and the J gene lost 1 base, with 5 bases spanning the gap. CDR3 residues: CSAAENTEAFF. In DNA, the CDR3 is TGCAGTGCTGCGGAGAACACTGAAGCTTTCTTT.

V and J are TRBV19 and TRBJ2-2; 8 positions agree with TRBD2. With 2 bases clipped from V and 4 bases from J, the junction kept 9 bases outside the gene matches. The CDR3 is 17 residues long. Per germline, CDR1 LNHDA and CDR2 SQIVND (reference sequence). CDR3 amino acids: CASSIMGLAGSTGELFF. The DNA of the CDR3 is TGTGCCAGTAGTATAATGGGATTAGCGGGGTCCACCGGGGAGCTGTTTTTT.